This TCR beta chain was captured by sequencing in a study of OX40 agonist ivuxolimab in advanced cancers. Overall study: Patients received intravenous ivuxolimab every 2 weeks at 0.01 to 10 mg/kg. Study-level results: Patients with a partial response at 0.1-3.0 mg/kg had among the lowest clonal expansion.

V shed 2 bases, J shed 2 bases, and the junction held 9 bases outside the gene matches. The CDR3 length is 17 residues. Germline V lookup: CDR1 SNHLY, CDR2 FYNNEI. Libraries were prepared by immunoSEQ multiplex PCR; TCRdb keeps only in-frame clonotypes and omits some of them. The sample has about 70,000 clones; 80% to 90% are singletons. A note on this clone: No antigen is known for it. The same CDR3 also results from other DNA sequences found in this sample.

This receptor was taken from an adult with an advanced solid tumor such as melanoma, head and neck, liver or kidney cancer. The specimen comprised CD4+ or CD8+ T cells sorted from blood, sampled in a trial of the OX40 agonist ivuxolimab. V gene TRBV2 combines with J gene TRBJ2-3, with 8 nucleotides matching TRBD2. CDR3 nucleotide sequence: TGTGCCAGCAGTGAACGGCTAGCGGGTGATTTCACAGATACGCAGTATTTT. It specifies CASSERLAGDFTDTQYF.